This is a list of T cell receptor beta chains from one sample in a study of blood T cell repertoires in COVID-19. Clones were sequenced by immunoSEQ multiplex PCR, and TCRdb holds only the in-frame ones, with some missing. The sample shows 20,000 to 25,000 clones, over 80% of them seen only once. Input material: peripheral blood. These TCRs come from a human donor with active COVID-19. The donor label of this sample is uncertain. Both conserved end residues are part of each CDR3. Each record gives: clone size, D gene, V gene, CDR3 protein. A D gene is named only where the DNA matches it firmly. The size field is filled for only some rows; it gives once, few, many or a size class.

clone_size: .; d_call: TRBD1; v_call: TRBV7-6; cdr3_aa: CASSSSSTGVDAFF
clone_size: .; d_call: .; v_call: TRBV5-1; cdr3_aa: CASSLEQANTIYF
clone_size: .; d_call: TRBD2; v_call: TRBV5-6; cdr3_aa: CASSLGLALSSYNEQFF
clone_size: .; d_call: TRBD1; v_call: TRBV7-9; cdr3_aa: CASSRTAGQNSGYTF
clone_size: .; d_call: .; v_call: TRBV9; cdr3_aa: CASSVGELYGYTF
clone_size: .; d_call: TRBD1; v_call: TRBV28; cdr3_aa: CASSSHVPPGQSSYEQYF
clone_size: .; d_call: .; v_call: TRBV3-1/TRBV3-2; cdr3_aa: CASSPPSGWSNYGYTF
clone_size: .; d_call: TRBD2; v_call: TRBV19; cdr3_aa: CASSASGTSFADTQYF
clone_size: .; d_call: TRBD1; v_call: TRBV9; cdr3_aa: CASSVAGQIVVNSPLHF
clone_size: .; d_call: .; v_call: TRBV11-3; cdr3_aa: CASSMGGASTEAFF
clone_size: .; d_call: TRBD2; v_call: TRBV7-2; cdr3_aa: CASSLEALAGVEQYF
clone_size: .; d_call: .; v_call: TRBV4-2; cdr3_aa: CASSRDPQGNTEAFF
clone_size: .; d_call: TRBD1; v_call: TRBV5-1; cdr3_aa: CASSSTSGTGNSYEQYF
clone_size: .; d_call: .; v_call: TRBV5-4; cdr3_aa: CASRREPRETQYF
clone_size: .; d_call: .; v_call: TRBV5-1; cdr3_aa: CASSRAEGARETQYF
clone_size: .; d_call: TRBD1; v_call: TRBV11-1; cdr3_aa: CASSLSGTDSTEAFF
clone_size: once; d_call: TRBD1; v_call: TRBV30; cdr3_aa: CAWSIGGTGLSGGYTF
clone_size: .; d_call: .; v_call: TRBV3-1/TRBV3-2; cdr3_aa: CASSSQGFGNQPQHF
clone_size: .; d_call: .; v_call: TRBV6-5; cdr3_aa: CASSYIGGSTDTQYF
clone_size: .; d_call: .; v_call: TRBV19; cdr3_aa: CASSIGGVETQYF
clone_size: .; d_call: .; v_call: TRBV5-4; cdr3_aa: CASSPWGRTGELFF
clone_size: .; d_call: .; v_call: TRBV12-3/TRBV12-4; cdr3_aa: CASSFLYYEQYF
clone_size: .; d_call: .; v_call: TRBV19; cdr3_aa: CASSIPGNTDTQYF
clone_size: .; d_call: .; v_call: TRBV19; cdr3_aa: CASRLGGGGTDTQYF
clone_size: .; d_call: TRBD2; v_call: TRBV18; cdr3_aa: CASSPGTSGAQETQYF
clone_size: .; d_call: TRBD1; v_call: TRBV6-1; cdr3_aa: CASSESIGTGRSAVGGYTF
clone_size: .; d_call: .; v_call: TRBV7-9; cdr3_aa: CASSPGGGERLQPQHF
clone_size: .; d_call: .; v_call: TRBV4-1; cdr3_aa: CASSQVAGNQPQHF
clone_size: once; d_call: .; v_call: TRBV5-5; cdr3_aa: CASSLEVLENSPLHF
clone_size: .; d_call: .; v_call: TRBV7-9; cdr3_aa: CASSLTVEDLETQYF